This record looks at one T cell receptor beta chain sequence and its context. The J segment lost 6 bases and the V segment lost 3 bases, leaving 10 bases of the junction unmatched. The CDR3 length is 19 residues. The germline CDR1 and CDR2 sequences are SGHAT and FQNNGV. Recruitment covered over 20 US areas and drew participants whose ages spanned about 18 to 90 years. Within 2 weeks before study entry, exposed participants met a COVID-19 case. This sample is drawn from a study of blood T cell repertoires in COVID-19. Study details: COVID-19 samples from acute and convalescent phases originated in the United States, Italy and Spain. PBMCs, B-cell-depleted T cells, or T cells were the source of the cDNA or gDNA that made up the material.

Measured with immunoSEQ multiplex PCR; TCRdb has only the in-frame clones, and not every one. The data contain 250,000 or so clones, about 90% of them seen just once; the ten biggest clones take up 0.85% to 0.9%. V is TRBV11-2 and J is TRBJ2-2; 16 bases are a match to TRBD2. This clonotype was sampled from a man in his fifties or sixties who had been exposed to COVID-19. The sample comprised PBMCs or T cells enriched from blood (not recorded which). DNA for the CDR3: TGTGCCAGCAGCTTCGTGGGACTAGCGGGAGGGCCTTTCTCCGGGGAGCTGTTTTTT. This encodes CASSFVGLAGGPFSGELFF.